Below, 3 T cell receptor beta chains from the same sample are listed, as sequenced in a study of response to subunit inactivated influenza vaccine. TCRdb processed the RT-PCR reads anew with MiXCR; each CDR3 protein has one entry. The table records around 500,000 distinct CDR3 sequences, approximately 11% of them present only once. Source: PBMCs from blood, taken 45 days after vaccination. The receptors come from a man aged 50 or older who received an inactivated influenza vaccine.

The gene calls are TRBV7-2 and TRBJ2-5, with TRBD1 identical over 7 bases. Per germline, CDR1 SGHTA and CDR2 FQGNSA. Trimming removed 5 bases from V and 3 bases from J; junction bases left unmatched: 15. This CDR3 contains 17 residues. CDR3 bases: TGTGCCAGCAGCCAACCAGACTTTAGGGGGCCGAAAGAGACCCAGTACTTC. As protein: CASSQPDFRGPKETQYF.

The V gene is TRBV20-1, the J gene TRBJ2-1; 10 positions match TRBD1. Trimming cost V 3 bases and J 8 bases; bases outside gene matches: 13. Germline-derived CDR1 and CDR2 are DFQATT and SNEGSKA (reference sequence). The CDR3 spans 16 residues. Here the CDR3 DNA reads TGCAGTGCTAGTTGGACAGGGGGATTTAATATCGATGAGCAGTTCTTC. Protein: CSASWTGGFNIDEQFF.

The J gene is TRBJ2-1, the V gene TRBV5-1; D is perhaps TRBD1 (5 bases). This CDR3 contains 16 residues. V lost 1 base and J 1 base, leaving 12 bases between the germline ends. Germline V gene data show CDR1 as SGHRS and CDR2 as YFSETQ. Written as DNA, the CDR3 is TGCGCCAGCAGCTTGACTTCCAGGGAATCCTACAATGAGCAGTTCTTC. Encoded protein: CASSLTSRESYNEQFF. Full variable domain (outside the CDR3, taken from reference TRBV5-1 and TRBJ2-1): KAGVTQTPRYLIKTRGQQVTLSCSPISGHRSVSWYQQTPGQGLQFLFEYFSETQRNKGNFPGRFSGRQFSNSRSEMNVSTLELGDSALYLCASSLTSRESYNEQFFGPGTRLTVL.